This record concerns one T cell receptor (beta chain) sequence. Its antigen target is currently unknown. Per-nucleotide qualities are absent, and no much larger clonotype sits a single base away. V is pared back by 5 bases and J by 3 bases, with 16 bases lying between the germline termini. The germline V gene (reference sequence) provides CDR1 LNHNV and CDR2 YYDKDF. The CDR3 goes from the cysteine to the phenylalanine over 15 residues. Kept here is only the CDR3 DNA, which spans 45 bases and is read in frame from base 1. TCRbeta CDR3 regions were amplified from genomic DNA using the immunoSEQ Assay, a bias-controlled multiplex PCR. Per the source publication's procedure: Nucleated cell counts per sample were estimated from amplification of reference gene primers within the assay. To quantify the absolute abundance of each unique TCRbeta CDR3 rearrangement, sequence reads were collapsed and filtered. For each sample, productive Simpson clonality was calculated as the square root of Simpson's diversity index across productive rearrangements. TCRdb took this table from immuneACCESS and kept in-frame rearrangements with V and J called. Such tables lack part of the clones; where checked against another copy, unresolved V genes explain under half of the gap, and the rest is unexplained. V and J calls and clone size are as listed in that table; D and trimming were resolved from the DNA. This sample comprises 250,000 to 300,000 clones, 89% of them detected only once. The ten biggest clones cover 2% to 2.5% of the sample.

The data stem from a study of blood T cell repertoires in COVID-19 (dated by TCRdb to the early 2020s). For context, the study as a whole: Collaborator samples came from the United States, Italy and Spain and covered acute and convalescent phases of COVID-19. The prospective study material was composed of cDNA or gDNA derived from T cells, B-cell-depleted T cells, or PBMCs. The dataset comprised deeply sampled blood TCRbeta repertoires from subjects exposed to, actively infected with, or recovered from COVID-19. The repertoires were released in a freely available public database meant as a resource for research on the immune response to SARS-CoV-2. The samples were drawn from the first 160 participants of the ongoing ImmuneRACE study and from some 1,300 subjects provided by 6 global collaborators. A de-identified subject ID, COVID-19 status, age in years and sex were almost always included in the sample metadata. Where HLA class I and class II types were available, the types were taken from metadata supplied by the sample provider, not from assay-based typing.

Whole blood was collected in K2EDTA tubes by collaborating institutions according to the institutions' own protocols. For TCRbeta analysis, collaborators shipped samples as frozen whole blood, isolated PBMCs, or DNA extracted from either of those sample types. The paper's findings and limits, for the study overall: Clinical and demographic metadata were provided uncurated, with the amount varying by source and participant.

The receptor was derived from a man aged 45-60 years with acute or convalescent COVID-19. The sequencing input was peripheral blood. The chain is made from TRBV15 and TRBJ1-2; confidence is insufficient to name the D gene. The nucleotide sequence reads TGTGCCACCAGCCCTAGCGAGGGCGTATACTATGGCTACACCTTC. This codes for CATSPSEGVYYGYTF.